These T cell receptor beta chains were read from a single sample in a study of blood T cell repertoires in COVID-19. The data were produced by immunoSEQ multiplex PCR, yet TCRdb's version contains in-frame clones alone and is incomplete. The table has fewer than 200,000 clones, about 90% seen once. The specimen sequenced was peripheral blood. The source of these receptors is a man aged 60 to 69 with active or convalescent COVID-19. CDR3s include the opening cysteine and the closing phenylalanine or tryptophan. Each record gives: D gene, J gene, clone size, V gene, CDR3 protein, CDR3 DNA. The D gene is left open where the match is weak. The size entry is marked missing in some rows and otherwise reads once, few, many or a size class.

d_call: -
j_call: TRBJ2-5
clone_size: -
v_call: TRBV5-6
cdr3_aa: CASHDWETQYF
cdr3_nt: TGTGCCAGCCACGACTGGGAGACCCAGTACTTC

d_call: -
j_call: TRBJ2-1
clone_size: -
v_call: TRBV3-1/TRBV3-2
cdr3_aa: CASSQSRESYNEQFF
cdr3_nt: TGTGCCAGCAGCCAAAGCAGGGAATCCTACAATGAGCAGTTCTTC

d_call: -
j_call: TRBJ2-2
clone_size: -
v_call: TRBV6-5
cdr3_aa: CASITGKGTGELFF
cdr3_nt: TGTGCCAGCATCACAGGGAAGGGCACCGGGGAGCTGTTTTTT

d_call: TRBD2
j_call: TRBJ2-3
clone_size: -
v_call: TRBV9
cdr3_aa: CASSVAAGGPSDTQYF
cdr3_nt: TGTGCCAGCAGCGTAGCGGCGGGGGGGCCCTCAGATACGCAGTATTTT

d_call: -
j_call: TRBJ1-6
clone_size: -
v_call: TRBV5-1
cdr3_aa: CASSLATDSYNSPLHF
cdr3_nt: TGCGCCAGCAGCTTGGCTACAGACTCCTATAATTCACCCCTCCACTTT

d_call: -
j_call: TRBJ1-2
clone_size: once
v_call: TRBV19
cdr3_aa: CASRETDRPWYGYTF
cdr3_nt: TGTGCCAGTAGAGAGACAGACCGCCCCTGGTATGGCTACACCTTC

d_call: TRBD1
j_call: TRBJ2-5
clone_size: -
v_call: TRBV5-1
cdr3_aa: CASSLLGQGETQYF
cdr3_nt: TGCGCCAGCAGCCTACTGGGACAGGGGGAGACCCAGTACTTC

d_call: TRBD1
j_call: TRBJ1-2
clone_size: -
v_call: TRBV2
cdr3_aa: CASSFTGTDYGYTF
cdr3_nt: TGTGCCAGCAGTTTTACCGGGACAGACTATGGCTACACCTTC

d_call: TRBD1
j_call: TRBJ1-6
clone_size: -
v_call: TRBV6-7
cdr3_aa: CASSYAPGQPVGPPLHF
cdr3_nt: TGTGCCAGCAGTTACGCACCGGGACAGCCCGTCGGCCCACCCCTCCACTTT

d_call: -
j_call: TRBJ1-3
clone_size: -
v_call: TRBV5-1
cdr3_aa: CASSTGKGGNTIYF
cdr3_nt: TGCGCCAGCAGTACAGGGAAGGGTGGAAACACCATATATTTT

d_call: TRBD1
j_call: TRBJ2-2
clone_size: -
v_call: TRBV5-6
cdr3_aa: CASSPRDRGWAGELFF
cdr3_nt: TGTGCCAGCAGCCCCCGGGACAGGGGTTGGGCCGGGGAGCTGTTTTTT

d_call: -
j_call: TRBJ1-6
clone_size: -
v_call: TRBV7-6
cdr3_aa: CASSLSQGFNSPLHF
cdr3_nt: TGTGCCAGCAGCTTATCCCAGGGCTTTAATTCACCCCTCCACTTT

d_call: -
j_call: TRBJ1-1
clone_size: -
v_call: TRBV23-1
cdr3_aa: CASSQPKTRTVHTEAFF
cdr3_nt: TGCGCCAGCAGTCAACCAAAAACTCGGACAGTCCACACTGAAGCTTTCTTT

d_call: TRBD1
j_call: TRBJ2-3
clone_size: -
v_call: TRBV29-1
cdr3_aa: CSVEGQGYTDTQYF
cdr3_nt: TGCAGCGTTGAAGGACAGGGATACACAGATACGCAGTATTTT

d_call: TRBD1
j_call: TRBJ1-2
clone_size: -
v_call: TRBV19
cdr3_aa: CASTDRDSRYGYTF
cdr3_nt: TGTGCCAGTACCGACCGGGACAGCCGCTATGGCTACACCTTC

d_call: -
j_call: TRBJ2-1
clone_size: -
v_call: TRBV6-5
cdr3_aa: CASRREVGNEQFF
cdr3_nt: TGTGCCAGCAGGAGGGAGGTAGGGAATGAGCAGTTCTTC

d_call: -
j_call: TRBJ1-2
clone_size: -
v_call: TRBV7-6
cdr3_aa: CASSLDRGRTNYGYTF
cdr3_nt: TGTGCCAGCAGCTTAGATAGAGGCAGAACTAACTATGGCTACACCTTC

d_call: TRBD1
j_call: TRBJ1-5
clone_size: -
v_call: TRBV19
cdr3_aa: CASSIKGARGQPQHF
cdr3_nt: TGTGCCAGTAGTATTAAGGGGGCGCGGGGTCAGCCCCAGCATTTT

d_call: -
j_call: TRBJ2-1
clone_size: -
v_call: TRBV3-1/TRBV3-2
cdr3_aa: CASSLGHFPNEQFF
cdr3_nt: TGTGCCAGCAGCCTGGGACATTTTCCCAATGAGCAGTTCTTC

d_call: -
j_call: TRBJ1-2
clone_size: -
v_call: TRBV29-1
cdr3_aa: CSVDTRIEGYTF
cdr3_nt: TGCAGCGTTGATACCAGGATCGAGGGCTACACCTTC

d_call: TRBD1
j_call: TRBJ2-5
clone_size: -
v_call: TRBV5-1
cdr3_aa: CASSSGGTGEETQYF
cdr3_nt: TGCGCCAGCTCGTCAGGTGGGACAGGGGAAGAGACCCAGTACTTC

d_call: -
j_call: TRBJ1-2
clone_size: -
v_call: TRBV19
cdr3_aa: CATGAPGVNYGYTF
cdr3_nt: TGTGCCACCGGAGCTCCAGGGGTCAACTATGGCTACACCTTC

d_call: TRBD2
j_call: TRBJ2-7
clone_size: -
v_call: TRBV19
cdr3_aa: CASSTSHWTSDGQYF
cdr3_nt: TGTGCCAGTAGTACTAGCCATTGGACTAGCGACGGGCAGTACTTC

d_call: TRBD2
j_call: TRBJ2-1
clone_size: -
v_call: TRBV5-6
cdr3_aa: CASSLRSSGGSYNEQFF
cdr3_nt: TGTGCCAGCAGCTTGCGCAGCAGCGGGGGCTCCTACAATGAGCAGTTCTTC

d_call: -
j_call: TRBJ2-3
clone_size: once
v_call: TRBV19
cdr3_aa: CASSIALADTQYF
cdr3_nt: TGTGCCAGTAGTATAGCGTTAGCAGATACGCAGTATTTT

d_call: TRBD2
j_call: TRBJ2-3
clone_size: -
v_call: TRBV6-6
cdr3_aa: CASSYGTRGTDTQYF
cdr3_nt: TGTGCCAGCAGTTACGGGACTAGGGGTACAGATACGCAGTATTTT

d_call: TRBD2
j_call: TRBJ2-5
clone_size: -
v_call: TRBV4-1
cdr3_aa: CASSKGTSGAQQETQYF
cdr3_nt: TGCGCCAGCAGCAAAGGGACTAGCGGGGCACAACAAGAGACCCAGTACTTC

d_call: -
j_call: TRBJ1-1
clone_size: -
v_call: TRBV20-1
cdr3_aa: CSAITTGEAFF
cdr3_nt: TGCAGTGCAATTACGACAGGAGAAGCTTTCTTT

d_call: -
j_call: TRBJ2-1
clone_size: -
v_call: TRBV29-1
cdr3_aa: CSVGQDVYNEQFF
cdr3_nt: TGCAGCGTTGGACAGGACGTTTACAATGAGCAGTTCTTC

d_call: -
j_call: TRBJ1-2
clone_size: -
v_call: TRBV7-9
cdr3_aa: CASSLGNRDGGYTF
cdr3_nt: TGTGCCAGCAGCTTAGGAAACAGGGACGGGGGCTACACCTTC

d_call: -
j_call: TRBJ1-1
clone_size: -
v_call: TRBV10-3
cdr3_aa: CAIQTGPNTEAFF
cdr3_nt: TGTGCCATCCAAACAGGGCCCAACACTGAAGCTTTCTTT

d_call: -
j_call: TRBJ2-3
clone_size: -
v_call: TRBV24-1
cdr3_aa: CATSDNGRGTDTQYF
cdr3_nt: TGTGCCACCAGCGATAATGGTAGAGGCACAGATACGCAGTATTTT

d_call: -
j_call: TRBJ1-5
clone_size: -
v_call: TRBV21-1
cdr3_aa: CASSPRVGVEQPQHF
cdr3_nt: TGTGCCAGCAGCCCCAGGGTAGGGGTAGAGCAGCCCCAGCATTTT

d_call: -
j_call: TRBJ2-3
clone_size: -
v_call: TRBV6-5
cdr3_aa: CASIEGAGTDTQYF
cdr3_nt: TGTGCCAGCATCGAGGGGGCGGGGACAGATACGCAGTATTTT

d_call: TRBD1
j_call: TRBJ2-2
clone_size: -
v_call: TRBV24-1
cdr3_aa: CATSDFGRGQTGELFF
cdr3_nt: TGTGCCACCAGTGATTTCGGCAGGGGGCAAACCGGGGAGCTGTTTTTT

d_call: -
j_call: TRBJ1-1
clone_size: -
v_call: TRBV2
cdr3_aa: CASNRVVDTEAFF
cdr3_nt: TGTGCCAGCAATCGGGTGGTGGACACTGAAGCTTTCTTT

d_call: -
j_call: TRBJ1-1
clone_size: -
v_call: TRBV18
cdr3_aa: CASSPSEQAEAFF
cdr3_nt: TGTGCCAGCTCACCAAGCGAACAGGCAGAAGCTTTCTTT

d_call: -
j_call: TRBJ2-7
clone_size: -
v_call: TRBV5-1
cdr3_aa: CASSSGGSYEQYF
cdr3_nt: TGCGCCAGCAGCTCCGGGGGCTCCTACGAGCAGTACTTC

d_call: TRBD1
j_call: TRBJ2-6
clone_size: -
v_call: TRBV5-1
cdr3_aa: CASSSQGAGANVLTF
cdr3_nt: TGCGCCAGCAGCTCCCAGGGGGCTGGGGCCAACGTCCTGACTTTC

d_call: -
j_call: TRBJ2-1
clone_size: -
v_call: TRBV7-3
cdr3_aa: CASSQGGSSYNEQFF
cdr3_nt: TGTGCCAGCAGCCAAGGTGGGAGTTCCTACAATGAGCAGTTCTTC

d_call: -
j_call: TRBJ1-1
clone_size: few
v_call: TRBV3-1/TRBV3-2
cdr3_aa: CASSLDSLPNTEAFF
cdr3_nt: TGTGCCAGCAGTCTTGACTCGCTACCGAACACTGAAGCTTTCTTT

d_call: -
j_call: TRBJ1-2
clone_size: once
v_call: TRBV27
cdr3_aa: CASSLAAERGYTF
cdr3_nt: TGTGCCAGCAGTTTAGCGGCAGAGCGGGGCTACACCTTC

d_call: -
j_call: TRBJ1-2
clone_size: once
v_call: TRBV24-1
cdr3_aa: CAVQATPGNGYTF
cdr3_nt: TGTGCCGTGCAGGCTACCCCTGGCAATGGCTACACCTTC

d_call: -
j_call: TRBJ1-1
clone_size: -
v_call: TRBV6-4
cdr3_aa: CASSPNFRGNTEAFF
cdr3_nt: TGTGCCAGCAGTCCTAACTTCAGGGGGAACACTGAAGCTTTCTTT

d_call: -
j_call: TRBJ2-7
clone_size: -
v_call: TRBV6-5
cdr3_aa: CASRRQGAYEQYF
cdr3_nt: TGTGCCAGCAGGAGACAAGGGGCCTACGAGCAGTACTTC

d_call: -
j_call: TRBJ1-6
clone_size: -
v_call: TRBV7-9
cdr3_aa: CASSFLLGAPLHF
cdr3_nt: TGTGCCAGCAGCTTTTTGCTAGGGGCACCCCTCCACTTT

d_call: -
j_call: TRBJ1-1
clone_size: -
v_call: TRBV30
cdr3_aa: CAWNPSRTALNTEAFF
cdr3_nt: TGTGCCTGGAATCCCTCCCGGACAGCCTTGAACACTGAAGCTTTCTTT

d_call: -
j_call: TRBJ2-5
clone_size: -
v_call: TRBV6-2/TRBV6-3
cdr3_aa: CASSQGLWQKETQYF
cdr3_nt: TGTGCCAGCAGTCAGGGGTTGTGGCAGAAAGAGACCCAGTACTTC

d_call: TRBD2
j_call: TRBJ2-1
clone_size: once
v_call: TRBV5-1
cdr3_aa: CASSLSGGAVNEQFF
cdr3_nt: TGCGCCAGCAGCCTTAGCGGGGGGGCCGTTAATGAGCAGTTCTTC

d_call: TRBD2
j_call: TRBJ2-3
clone_size: -
v_call: TRBV10-3
cdr3_aa: CAISSLAGGADTQYF
cdr3_nt: TGTGCCATCAGTTCCCTAGCGGGGGGGGCAGATACGCAGTATTTT

d_call: TRBD1
j_call: TRBJ2-1
clone_size: -
v_call: TRBV7-9
cdr3_aa: CASSLPPDRPQNEQFF
cdr3_nt: TGTGCCAGCAGCTTACCTCCGGACAGGCCACAGAATGAGCAGTTCTTC